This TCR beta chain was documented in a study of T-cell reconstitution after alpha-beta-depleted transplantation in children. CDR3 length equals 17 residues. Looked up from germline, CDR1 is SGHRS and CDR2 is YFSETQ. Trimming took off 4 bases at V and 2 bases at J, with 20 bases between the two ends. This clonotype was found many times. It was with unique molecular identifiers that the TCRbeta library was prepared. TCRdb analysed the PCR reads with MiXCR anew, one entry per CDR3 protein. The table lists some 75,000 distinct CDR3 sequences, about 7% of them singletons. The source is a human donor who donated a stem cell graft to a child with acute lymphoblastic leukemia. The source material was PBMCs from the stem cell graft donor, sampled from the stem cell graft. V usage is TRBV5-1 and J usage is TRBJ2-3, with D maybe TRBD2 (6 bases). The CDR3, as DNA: TGCGCCAGCAGCATAATGGCCGGGACTGGCCACACAGATACGCAGTATTTT. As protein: CASSIMAGTGHTDTQYF.